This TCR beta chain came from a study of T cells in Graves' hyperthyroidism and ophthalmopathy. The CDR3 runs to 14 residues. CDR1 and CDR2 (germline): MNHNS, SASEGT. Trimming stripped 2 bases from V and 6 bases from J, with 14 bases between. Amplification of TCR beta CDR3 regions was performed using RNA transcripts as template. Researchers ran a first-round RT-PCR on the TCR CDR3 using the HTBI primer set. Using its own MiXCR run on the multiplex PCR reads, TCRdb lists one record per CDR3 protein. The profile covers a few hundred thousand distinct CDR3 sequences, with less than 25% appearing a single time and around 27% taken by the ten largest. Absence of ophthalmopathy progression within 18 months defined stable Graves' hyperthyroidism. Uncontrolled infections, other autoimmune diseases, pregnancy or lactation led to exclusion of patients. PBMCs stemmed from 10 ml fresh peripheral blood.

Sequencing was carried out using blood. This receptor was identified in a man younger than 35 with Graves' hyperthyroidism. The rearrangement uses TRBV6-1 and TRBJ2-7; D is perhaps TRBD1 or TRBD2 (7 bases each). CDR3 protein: CASSEPTGRVEQYF. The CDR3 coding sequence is TGTGCCAGCAGTGAACCGACAGGGAGGGTCGAGCAGTACTTC.